Listed here is a single T cell receptor (beta chain). CDR3 length: 14 residues. CDR1 is SNHLY and CDR2 is FYNNEI in the germline V gene. The V end was cut by 3 bases, the J end by 2 bases, with 8 bases between. Participants came from about two dozen US areas, aged roughly 18 to 89 years. Participant reports of clinical history set cohort assignment. These data belong to a study of blood T cell repertoires in COVID-19. Study details: PBMCs, B-cell-depleted T cells, or T cells provided the cDNA or gDNA that made up the material.

Original analysis: Estimates of nucleated cell counts were drawn from the amplification of reference gene primers. Here immunoSEQ multiplex PCR was the method, and the copy in TCRdb shows in-frame clones only, minus some. The DNA gave D and trimming, while V, J and clone size come from that table. The sample comprises about 86,000 clones, around 89% of which are singletons, and more than 0.95% rests with the top ten. The sequencing input was PBMCs or T cells enriched from blood (not recorded which). This receptor was identified in a woman aged 50 to 60 with acute COVID-19. This chain connects TRBV2 to TRBJ2-1; D uncertain. The CDR3 DNA reads as TGTGCCAGCAGTGAGGCCCAACCCTACAATGAGCAGTTCTTC. Residues: CASSEAQPYNEQFF.